Below are 10 T cell receptor beta chains sequenced from a single sample in a study of blood T cell repertoires in COVID-19. Profiled with immunoSEQ multiplex PCR; TCRdb holds only in-frame clones, not every one. The table records 200,000 to 300,000 clones, around 80% of them present only once. Source material: peripheral blood. The receptors here all came from a middle-aged man who had recovered from COVID-19.

The V call is TRBV6-4, the J call TRBJ2-3, with a weak D call TRBD1 (6 bases). This CDR3 has 14 amino acids. Trimming removed 6 bases at V and 2 bases at J, with 12 bases between. Germline V CDR1 and CDR2: MRHNA, SNTAGT. DNA for the CDR3: TGTGCCAGCAGAGTACAGGGTTTCACAGATACGCAGTATTTT. Amino acid sequence: CASRVQGFTDTQYF.

This clone came up once. The genes are TRBV5-1 and TRBJ2-5, with D possibly matching TRBD2 (5 bases). CDR3 length equals 14 residues. CDR1 is SGHRS and CDR2 is YFSETQ in the germline V gene. The V and J ends lost 0 bases and 1 base respectively, with 7 bases between them. This CDR3 reads CASSLGGFQETQYF. The CDR3 DNA reads TGCGCCAGCAGCTTGGGAGGGTTCCAAGAGACCCAGTACTTC.

This clone was counted a few times. V and J are TRBV18 and TRBJ1-6; no reliable D call. Germline CDR1 reads KGHSH; CDR2 reads LQKENI. Trimming shortened V by 5 bases and J by 7 bases, and 12 bases separated the two germline ends. The CDR3 spans 14 residues. The CDR3 coding sequence is TGTGCCAGCTCATCCTCGGGTGGCAATTCACCCCTCCACTTT. It translates to CASSSSGGNSPLHF.

The chain links TRBV2 to TRBJ2-7; D uncertain. This CDR3 has 14 residues. The germline V gene has CDR1 SNHLY and CDR2 FYNNEI. The V gene lost 4 bases and the J gene lost 2 bases, with 12 bases spanning the gap. The CDR3 loop reads CASSVLGRTYEQYF. Written as DNA, the CDR3 is TGTGCCAGCAGTGTTCTTGGCCGTACCTACGAGCAGTACTTC.

The chain carries TRBV7-9 and TRBJ1-2; D is unclear. The CDR3 totals 12 residues. Germline CDR1 SEHNR, CDR2 FQNEAQ (reference sequence). V gave up 5 bases and J gave up 8 bases, with 12 bases separating them. Here the CDR3 reads CASSPQERGYTF. For the CDR3, the DNA is TGTGCCAGCAGCCCGCAGGAACGCGGCTACACCTTC. Based on the CDR3 plus reference TRBV7-9 and TRBJ1-2, the full variable domain is DTGVSQNPRHKITKRGQNVTFRCDPISEHNRLYWYRQTLGQGPEFLTYFQNEAQLEKSRLLSDRFSAERPKGSFSTLEIQRTEQGDSAMYLCASSPQERGYTFGSGTRLTVV.

V usage is TRBV7-2 and J usage is TRBJ2-5, with 8 bases that match TRBD2. V trimming: 0 bases; J trimming: 9 bases; junction bases outside the gene matches: 12. This CDR3 is 16 amino acids long. The germline CDR1 and CDR2 sequences are SGHTA and FQGNSA. CDR3 protein: CASSLAGAGVSGSQYF. The CDR3 nucleotides read TGTGCCAGCAGCTTAGCAGGAGCGGGGGTATCTGGGTCCCAGTACTTC.

The rearrangement links TRBV27 to TRBJ2-7; 8 bases map to TRBD1. V dropped 5 bases and J dropped 6; count of bases not matched to a gene: 6. Looked up from germline, CDR1 is MNHEY and CDR2 is SMNVEV (reference sequence). The CDR3 runs to 13 residues. Written as DNA, the CDR3 is TGTGCCAGCAGTAGGACAGGGATCGGCGAGCAGTACTTC. Amino acid sequence: CASSRTGIGEQYF.

This rearrangement joins TRBV29-1 to TRBJ2-3; 11 bases match TRBD2. The CDR3 extends over 16 amino acids. Germline V gene lookup returns CDR1 SQVTM and CDR2 ANQGSEA. J was trimmed by 0 bases and V by 5 bases; bases with no gene match: 7. The CDR3 DNA reads as TGCAGCGTTCAGGGGACTAGCGGAGGTAGCACAGATACGCAGTATTTT. Translating gives CSVQGTSGGSTDTQYF.

This chain connects TRBV5-1 to TRBJ1-6; TRBD1 matches 8 bases. With 3 bases clipped from V and 0 bases from J, the junction kept 8 bases outside the gene matches. Germline CDR1 is SGHRS and CDR2 is YFSETQ. This CDR3 is built from 18 residues. The CDR3 sequence is CASSSGQGGASYNSPLHF. The CDR3 coding sequence is TGCGCCAGCAGCTCCGGACAGGGTGGAGCCTCCTATAATTCACCCCTCCACTTT.

This clone was found once. The chain is built from TRBV18 and TRBJ1-3; 9 bases align to TRBD1. The CDR3 covers 14 residues. V shed 5 bases and J 2 bases; nucleotides not matched to a gene: 1. Looked up from germline, CDR1 is KGHSH and CDR2 is LQKENI. In DNA, the CDR3 is TGTGCCAGCTCAGGGACAGGGCCTGGAAACACCATATATTTT. Translation: CASSGTGPGNTIYF.